This entry lists 13 T cell receptor beta chains sequenced from one sample in a study of shared clonotypes between healthy human individuals. Produced via immunoSEQ multiplex PCR; TCRdb's table is partial and in-frame only. The profile shows a few million clones, approximately 92% of them singletons. Sequenced sample: naive CD4+ T cells sorted from blood. Subset indicated: CD45RA+ positively selected. The receptors stem from a young man in good health.

This chain joins TRBV7-8 and TRBJ2-3, with D perhaps matching TRBD2 (5 bases). This CDR3 is built from 15 residues. From germline, CDR1 is SGHVS and CDR2 FQNEAQ. Trimming shortened V by 1 base and J by 1 base, and 9 bases separated the two germline ends. CDR3 amino acids: CASSLDAGGTDTQYF. In DNA, the CDR3 is TGTGCCAGCAGCTTAGATGCCGGGGGCACAGATACGCAGTATTTT.

This chain joins TRBV5-8 and TRBJ2-7; 9 bases are a match to TRBD1. The germline V gene encodes CDR1 SGHTS and CDR2 YDEGEE. J lost 1 base, V lost 0 bases, and 2 bases had no gene match. CDR3 length: 15 amino acids. The CDR3 spells CASSLGTGVSYEQYF. CDR3 in DNA: TGTGCCAGCAGCTTGGGGACAGGGGTATCCTACGAGCAGTACTTC.

Notes on this clone: The sample has other DNA sequences that encode this CDR3 too. CDR3 residues: CASSPGTAYGYTF. The CDR3 DNA follows: TGTGCCAGCAGCCCCGGGACAGCGTATGGCTACACCTTC. The J gene is TRBJ1-2, the V gene TRBV5-4; 7 bases are a match to TRBD1. With V trimmed by 4 bases and J by 5 bases, 5 bases remained unmatched. Germline V gene data show CDR1 as SGHNT and CDR2 as YYREEE (reference sequence). This CDR3 comprises 13 residues.

The V call is TRBV7-9, the J call TRBJ1-5; TRBD1 matches 9 bases. The V gene end was trimmed by 4 bases and the J gene end by 7 bases; junction bases not matched to a gene: 5. The CDR3 runs to 14 residues. CDR1 and CDR2 (germline): SEHNR, FQNEAQ (reference sequence). The CDR3 bases are TGTGCCAGCAGCTACAGGGGGCTCGGGCAGCCCCAGCATTTT. Translating it yields CASSYRGLGQPQHF. Drawing the rest from reference TRBV7-9 and TRBJ1-5, the complete variable domain is DTGVSQNPRHKITKRGQNVTFRCDPISEHNRLYWYRQTLGQGPEFLTYFQNEAQLEKSRLLSDRFSAERPKGSFSTLEIQRTEQGDSAMYLCASSYRGLGQPQHFGDGTRLSIL.

The rearrangement joins TRBV10-3 to TRBJ1-2, with D uncertain. This CDR3 spans 12 amino acids. In germline, CDR1 is ENHRY, CDR2 SYGVKD. Trimming took 3 bases from V and 5 from J, leaving 7 bases between them. The DNA of the CDR3 is TGTGCCATCAGTGAAGAAGGGTATGGCTACACCTTC. The encoded protein is CAISEEGYGYTF.

This sequence joins TRBV19 and TRBJ2-3; D may be TRBD2 (5 bases). The germline V and J ends were trimmed by 5 bases and 2 bases, with 11 bases remaining between them. The CDR3 sequence is 14 residues long. Germline lookup yields CDR1 LNHDA and CDR2 SQIVND (reference sequence). The CDR3 reads CASSSRGITDTQYF. CDR3 nucleotide sequence: TGTGCCAGTAGTTCACGGGGTATCACAGATACGCAGTATTTT.

The chain carries TRBV7-9 and TRBJ2-3, with TRBD2 matching over 7 bases. This CDR3 has 14 residues. V lost 8 bases to trimming and J lost 5 bases; unmatched junction nucleotides: 10. CDR1 SEHNR and CDR2 FQNEAQ come from the germline V gene (reference sequence). CDR3 residues: CASSWEGRGDTQYF. The CDR3 DNA sequence: TGTGCCAGCTCCTGGGAGGGAAGGGGAGATACGCAGTATTTT.

V and J are TRBV25-1 and TRBJ2-3, with a tentative D call TRBD2 (6 bases). Looked up from germline, CDR1 is MGHDK and CDR2 is SYGVNS. The CDR3 is 14 residues long. The germline V and J ends were trimmed by 6 bases and 0 bases, with 10 bases remaining between them. CDR3 bases: TGTGCCAGCAGCCTTAGCGGTAGCACAGATACGCAGTATTTT. It is translated as CASSLSGSTDTQYF.

V gene TRBV4-1 combines with J gene TRBJ2-4; D ambiguous. The germline V and J ends were trimmed by 3 bases and 5 bases, with 5 bases remaining between them. This CDR3 is built from 12 residues. Germline V gives CDR1 MGHRA, CDR2 YSYEKL. The CDR3 loop reads CASSQTENIQYF. Written as DNA, the CDR3 is TGCGCCAGCAGCCAGACCGAAAACATTCAGTACTTC.

The rearrangement uses TRBV4-2 and TRBJ1-2; D not certain. The CDR3 has 13 residues. Trimming took 0 bases from V and 5 from J, leaving 7 bases between them. CDR1 LGHNA and CDR2 YNFKEQ come from the germline V gene. CDR3 sequence (DNA): TGTGCCAGCAGCCAAGAGTCGGGGTATGGCTACACCTTC. This encodes CASSQESGYGYTF.

The genes are TRBV5-6 and TRBJ2-7, with 10 nucleotides matching TRBD1. Germline V gene data show CDR1 as SGHDT and CDR2 as YYEEEE. This CDR3 contains 14 residues. Trimming removed 1 base from V and 6 bases from J; junction bases left unmatched: 4. The CDR3 reads CASSLRDRGGEQYF. The DNA of the CDR3 is TGTGCCAGCAGCTTGAGGGACAGGGGCGGCGAGCAGTACTTC. The full variable domain, with the rest looked up from reference TRBV5-6 and TRBJ2-7, is DAGVTQSPTHLIKTRGQQVTLRCSPKSGHDTVSWYQQALGQGPQFIFQYYEEEERQRGNFPDRFSGHQFPNYSSELNVNALLLGDSALYLCASSLRDRGGEQYFGPGTRLTVT.

This clone was seen only once. The chain links TRBV5-1 to TRBJ2-7, with TRBD1 as a possible D gene (7 bases). The CDR3 has 15 amino acids. V shed 3 bases and J shed 5 bases, with 18 bases lying between them. The germline V gene has CDR1 SGHRS and CDR2 YFSETQ. For the CDR3, the DNA is TGCGCCAGCAGCTCGAGGACAGGATCGGGAGACGAGCAGTACTTC. This encodes CASSSRTGSGDEQYF.

The chain couples TRBV2 to TRBJ1-1; D is unclear. This CDR3 contains 14 residues. Between the trimmed V and J ends, which lost 6 bases and 6 bases, there was a span of 17 bases. CDR1 is SNHLY, CDR2 FYNNEI, per germline. CDR3 nucleotides: TGTGCCAGCAGAGCCTCTTTTGGCTCGGCTGAAGCTTTCTTT. It is translated as CASRASFGSAEAFF.